The subject of this entry is one T cell receptor beta chain. This specimen belongs to a study of regulatory T cells in long-lasting Graves disease. Overall study context: Graves' patients who were just diagnosed had used antithyroid drugs for under 3 months.

Library construction for TCR beta used iRepertoire HTBI primers and Arm-PCR of CDR3 regions. TCRdb re-called the multiplex PCR reads with MiXCR, one entry per CDR3 protein. The top ten clones hold over 7% of a sample with about 500,000 distinct CDR3 sequences, about 12% of them seen once. The trim removed 0 bases at V and 5 bases at J, leaving 6 bases unmatched. The CDR3 runs 16 residues. Looked up from germline, CDR1 is MGHRA and CDR2 is YSYEKL. As for time point: newly diagnosed GD, antithyroid drugs for less than 3 months. From PBMCs, RNA was extracted and then used to make the TCR library. Separately, the same data were catalogued under a study of T cells in Graves' hyperthyroidism and ophthalmopathy.

This sequence originates from a woman under 40 with Graves disease. Source: peripheral blood mononuclear cells (PBMCs), taken at new diagnosis, from a patient treated with antithyroid drugs. V is TRBV4-1 and J is TRBJ2-1; TRBD2 matches at 8 bases. The CDR3 bases are TGCGCCAGCAGCCAAGAAATAGCGGGGCGAAACAATGAGCAGTTCTTC. It codes for CASSQEIAGRNNEQFF.